The 23 T cell receptor beta chains in this list originate from one sample, sequenced in a study of blood T cell repertoires in COVID-19. Assay used: immunoSEQ multiplex PCR; TCRdb lists only in-frame clones, some missing. This table has fewer than 150,000 clones, about 86% appearing once. Sample: peripheral blood. These receptors were taken from a woman in her thirties or forties with acute or convalescent COVID-19.

This clone has a single count. The rearrangement uses TRBV12-3 or TRBV12-4 and TRBJ1-5; D call uncertain. CDR3 length: 13 amino acids. V lost 6 bases, J lost 7 bases, and 13 bases lay in between. The CDR3 region is CASSRGFGQPQHF. The DNA for the CDR3 is TGTGCCAGCAGCAGAGGATTCGGGCAGCCCCAGCATTTT.

This chain connects TRBV6-5 to TRBJ1-1; D is possibly TRBD1 (5 bases). The germline gives CDR1 MNHEY, CDR2 SVGAGI. CDR3 length equals 14 residues. Trimming removed 2 bases from V and 4 bases from J, with 11 bases in between. DNA for the CDR3: TGTGCCAGCAGTTACACCGGGGGTGGCACTGAAGCTTTCTTT. Translation: CASSYTGGGTEAFF.

The chain couples TRBV10-1 to TRBJ2-1; 7 bases match TRBD1. Germline loops: CDR1 WNHNN, CDR2 SYGVQD (reference sequence). With V trimmed by 7 bases and J by 9 bases, 9 bases remained unmatched. The CDR3 contains 13 residues. The CDR3 coding sequence is TGCGCCAGCAAAAGACAGGGTAAGGCTGAGCAGTTCTTC. This gives the protein CASKRQGKAEQFF.

The CDR3 sequence is CASSNRVGVEGAFF. Here the CDR3 DNA reads TGTGCCAGCTCAAACAGGGTAGGTGTGGAAGGAGCTTTCTTT. The V gene is TRBV18, the J gene TRBJ1-1; maybe TRBD1 (6 bases). V was shortened by 5 bases and J by 10 bases, with 20 bases between the two germline ends. This CDR3 contains 14 residues. Germline V gene data show CDR1 as KGHSH and CDR2 as LQKENI.

The rearrangement joins TRBV7-3 to TRBJ2-2, with D possibly matching TRBD1 (5 bases). Germline CDR1 is SGHTA and CDR2 is FQGTGA. V lost 0 bases to trimming and J lost 7 bases, with 15 bases between them. The CDR3 sequence is 16 residues long. In nucleotides, the CDR3 is TGTGCCAGCAGCTTAACGTACGGCAGGGCGGACGGGGAGCTGTTTTTT. This gives the protein CASSLTYGRADGELFF.

V usage is TRBV7-2 and J usage is TRBJ1-1, with D tentatively TRBD1 (6 bases). This CDR3 has 13 amino acids. The germline V and J ends were trimmed by 0 bases and 5 bases, with 7 bases remaining between them. Germline V CDR1 and CDR2: SGHTA, FQGNSA. The CDR3 reads CASSLAQGTEAFF. The DNA for the CDR3 is TGTGCCAGCAGCTTAGCTCAGGGGACTGAAGCTTTCTTT. Combining the CDR3 with reference TRBV7-2 and TRBJ1-1 gives the whole variable domain GAGVSQSPSNKVTEKGKDVELRCDPISGHTALYWYRQSLGQGLEFLIYFQGNSAPDKSGLPSDRFSAERTGGSVSTLTIQRTQQEDSAVYLCASSLAQGTEAFFGQGTRLTVV.

This chain joins TRBV24-1 and TRBJ2-1; 7 bases are a match to TRBD1. CDR1 and CDR2 from the germline V gene are KGHDR and SFDVKD. Trimming removed 0 bases from V and 12 bases from J; junction bases left unmatched: 7. This CDR3 comprises 14 residues. The CDR3, as DNA: TGTGCCACCAGTGATTTGCCTTTGTACAGGGGGCAGTTCTTC. This encodes CATSDLPLYRGQFF.

The J gene is TRBJ2-7, the V gene TRBV18; D uncertain. CDR3 size: 14 residues. CDR1 and CDR2 (germline): KGHSH, LQKENI. Trimming removed 3 bases at V and 1 base at J, with 10 bases between. The CDR3 here is CASSPVAPSYEQYF. As DNA, the CDR3 is TGTGCCAGCTCACCCGTAGCTCCGTCCTACGAGCAGTACTTC.

The chain recombines TRBV4-3 with TRBJ1-1; unclear D gene. The V gene lost 1 base and the J gene lost 5 bases, with 8 bases spanning the gap. CDR1 is LGHNA, CDR2 YSLEER, per germline. The CDR3 is 13 residues long. CDR3 in DNA: TGCGCCAGCAGCCAAGTGGGAGGAACTGAAGCTTTCTTT. It yields the protein CASSQVGGTEAFF.

The V call is TRBV4-1, the J call TRBJ1-2; 9 bases line up with TRBD1. The CDR3 has 17 amino acids. The germline gives CDR1 MGHRA, CDR2 YSYEKL. V shed 1 base and J 7 bases; nucleotides not matched to a gene: 13. The CDR3 DNA follows: TGCGCCAGCAGCCAAGTCGTCCAAAAAACAGGGGGCTTTGGCTACACCTTC. This encodes CASSQVVQKTGGFGYTF.

This chain links TRBV6-2 or TRBV6-3 with TRBJ1-4, with TRBD1 identical over 8 bases. Germline CDR1 reads MNHEY; CDR2 reads SVGEGT. The V gene end was trimmed by 3 bases and the J gene end by 7 bases; junction bases not matched to a gene: 13. This CDR3 is built from 17 residues. The CDR3 protein is CASSYPHAQGAGEKLFF. For the CDR3, the DNA is TGTGCCAGCAGTTATCCCCACGCGCAGGGGGCGGGTGAAAAACTGTTTTTT.

The genes are TRBV28 and TRBJ1-2; D remains unclear. Trimming took 3 bases from V and 3 from J, leaving 17 bases between them. CDR1 is MDHEN and CDR2 is SYDVKM in the germline V gene. This CDR3 is built from 16 residues. This CDR3 is CASSFPSWTEDYGYTF. The CDR3 DNA is TGTGCCAGCAGTTTCCCTTCTTGGACGGAGGACTATGGCTACACCTTC.

This chain connects TRBV28 to TRBJ1-1; maybe TRBD1 (6 bases). This CDR3 is 13 amino acids long. V dropped 5 bases and J dropped 5 bases, with 12 bases sitting between them. In germline, CDR1 is MDHEN, CDR2 SYDVKM. CDR3 nucleotide sequence: TGTGCCAGCAGTACGGGGGGCAGGACTGAAGCTTTCTTT. Protein: CASSTGGRTEAFF.

The genes are TRBV15 and TRBJ2-2; 11 positions match TRBD2. The CDR3 totals 15 residues. Germline V lookup: CDR1 LNHNV, CDR2 YYDKDF (reference sequence). J gave up 7 bases and V 1 base, and 2 bases lay outside the gene matches. The CDR3 DNA reads TGTGCCACCAGCAGAGTGACTAGCGGGGTCGGGGAGCTGTTTTTT. Amino acids: CATSRVTSGVGELFF. Filled out from reference TRBV15 and TRBJ2-2, the complete variable domain reads DAMVIQNPRYQVTQFGKPVTLSCSQTLNHNVMYWYQQKSSQAPKLLFHYYDKDFNNEADTPDNFQSRRPNTSFCFLDIRSPGLGDTAMYLCATSRVTSGVGELFFGEGSRLTVL.

The chain recombines TRBV7-8 with TRBJ2-5; 14 nucleotides match TRBD2. This CDR3 spans 15 amino acids. Germline CDR1 reads SGHVS; CDR2 reads FQNEAQ. Unmatched junction bases numbered 7, after V lost 8 bases and J lost 5 bases. The CDR3 loop reads CASGGLAGGDETQYF. As DNA, the CDR3 is TGTGCCAGCGGTGGACTAGCGGGGGGTGACGAGACCCAGTACTTC.

The rearrangement uses TRBV5-1 and TRBJ2-5; 15 bases line up with TRBD2. Per the germline V gene, CDR1 is SGHRS and CDR2 is YFSETQ. This CDR3 has 18 amino acids. The ends lost 4 bases at V and 0 bases at J; junction bases unmatched: 7. CDR3 sequence reads: CASSEGLAGGRYQETQYF. As DNA, the CDR3 is TGCGCCAGCAGCGAGGGACTAGCGGGGGGCCGGTACCAAGAGACCCAGTACTTC.

This clone was detected once. This chain joins TRBV6-6 and TRBJ2-1, with 9 bases that match TRBD2. Germline CDR1 reads MNHNY; CDR2 reads SVGAGI (reference sequence). This CDR3 is built from 15 residues. The ends lost 7 bases at V and 4 bases at J; junction bases unmatched: 8. The CDR3 sequence is CASIPTSGRYNEQFF. In DNA form, the CDR3 reads TGTGCCAGCATTCCTACTAGCGGGCGATACAATGAGCAGTTCTTC.

The chain couples TRBV19 to TRBJ1-2, with 7 positions matching TRBD1. V lost 3 bases to trimming and J lost 1 base; unmatched junction nucleotides: 5. The germline CDR1 and CDR2 sequences are LNHDA and SQIVND (reference sequence). The CDR3 sequence is 15 residues long. The CDR3 region is CASSIRQGLNYGYTF. Here the CDR3 DNA reads TGTGCCAGTAGTATTAGACAGGGTCTTAACTATGGCTACACCTTC.

The J gene is TRBJ2-1, the V gene TRBV12-2; the table's D call, TRBD2, has no DNA check behind it. TRBV12-2 is an annotated pseudogene. The CDR3 is made up of 15 amino acids. This CDR3 reads CASRLASSRFDEQFF. CDR3 nucleotides: TGTGCAAGTCGCTTAGCGTCTAGCAGATTCGATGAGCAGTTCTTC.

The chain is built from TRBV6-2 or TRBV6-3 and TRBJ1-5; D not resolved. The CDR3 consists of 14 residues. V gave up 2 bases and J gave up 0 bases, with 5 bases separating them. The germline V gene has CDR1 MNHEY and CDR2 SVGEGT. The CDR3 sequence: CASSYVNSNQPQHF. CDR3 sequence (DNA): TGTGCCAGCAGTTACGTTAATAGCAATCAGCCCCAGCATTTT.

The chain employs TRBV27 and TRBJ2-1, with 7 nucleotides matching TRBD1. This CDR3 is 18 amino acids long. V lost 6 bases, J lost 5 bases, and 19 bases stayed unmatched. Per the germline V gene, CDR1 is MNHEY and CDR2 is SMNVEV (reference sequence). The CDR3 is CASRRDSSTGTRHNEQFF. Here the CDR3 DNA reads TGTGCCAGCAGACGGGACAGCTCGACCGGGACCCGGCACAATGAGCAGTTCTTC.

This chain joins TRBV11-2 and TRBJ2-5; TRBD2 aligns across 8 bases. Germline V gene data show CDR1 as SGHAT and CDR2 as FQNNGV. The CDR3 extends over 15 amino acids. Trimming at V came to 4 bases and at J to 4 bases, leaving 8 bases not matched to a gene. The CDR3 sequence: CASSSLAGWGETQYF. DNA for the CDR3: TGTGCCAGCAGCTCGTTAGCGGGGTGGGGAGAGACCCAGTACTTC.

The chain carries TRBV12-3 or TRBV12-4 and TRBJ1-3; D call uncertain. V was trimmed by 6 bases and J by 2 bases, leaving 8 bases between them. The CDR3 totals 13 residues. CDR3 loop: CASRGSPGNTIYF. CDR3 DNA: TGTGCCAGCAGGGGGAGTCCTGGAAACACCATATATTTT.